This TCR beta chain was observed in a study of T cells in women clearing cervical HPV infection. Some clones are missing from TCRdb's copy, which holds only in-frame ones; the method was immunoSEQ multiplex PCR. The sample is made up of around 25,000 clones, and the top ten hold 4.5% to 5.5% of it. V trimming: 4 bases; J trimming: 7 bases; junction bases outside the gene matches: 15. This CDR3 spans 18 amino acids. Germline CDR1 reads SGHRS; CDR2 reads YFSETQ. General study points: CIN3+ cases had significantly higher TCR richness than controls; evenness did not differ.

Note on this clone: Its specificity is unknown. With the read ending 3 residues before the CDR3 end, the germline J gene is used to fill in that end.

Sequenced input: blood buffy coat. The TCR originated in a woman between 18 and 69 years old with a cervical HPV16 infection that either progressed to CIN3+ or cleared (not recorded which). V is TRBV5-1 and J is TRBJ2-5; 14 bases align to TRBD2. The CDR3 region is CASSQGLAGGPKWATQYF. Partial CDR3 DNA: TGCGCCAGCAGCCAAGGACTAGCGGGGGGACCTAAATGGGCGACC.